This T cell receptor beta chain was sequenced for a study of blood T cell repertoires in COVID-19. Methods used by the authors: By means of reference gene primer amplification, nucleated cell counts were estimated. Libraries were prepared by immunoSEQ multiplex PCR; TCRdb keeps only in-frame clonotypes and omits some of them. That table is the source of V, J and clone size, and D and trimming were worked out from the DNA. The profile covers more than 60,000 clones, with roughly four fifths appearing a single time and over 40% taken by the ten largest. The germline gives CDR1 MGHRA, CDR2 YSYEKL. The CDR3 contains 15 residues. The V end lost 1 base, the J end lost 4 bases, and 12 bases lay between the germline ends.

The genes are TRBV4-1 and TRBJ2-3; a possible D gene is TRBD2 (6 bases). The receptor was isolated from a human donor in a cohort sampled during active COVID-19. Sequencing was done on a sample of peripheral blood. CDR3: CASSQGGVLADTQYF. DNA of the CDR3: TGCGCCAGCAGCCAAGGCGGGGTTCTCGCAGATACGCAGTATTTT.